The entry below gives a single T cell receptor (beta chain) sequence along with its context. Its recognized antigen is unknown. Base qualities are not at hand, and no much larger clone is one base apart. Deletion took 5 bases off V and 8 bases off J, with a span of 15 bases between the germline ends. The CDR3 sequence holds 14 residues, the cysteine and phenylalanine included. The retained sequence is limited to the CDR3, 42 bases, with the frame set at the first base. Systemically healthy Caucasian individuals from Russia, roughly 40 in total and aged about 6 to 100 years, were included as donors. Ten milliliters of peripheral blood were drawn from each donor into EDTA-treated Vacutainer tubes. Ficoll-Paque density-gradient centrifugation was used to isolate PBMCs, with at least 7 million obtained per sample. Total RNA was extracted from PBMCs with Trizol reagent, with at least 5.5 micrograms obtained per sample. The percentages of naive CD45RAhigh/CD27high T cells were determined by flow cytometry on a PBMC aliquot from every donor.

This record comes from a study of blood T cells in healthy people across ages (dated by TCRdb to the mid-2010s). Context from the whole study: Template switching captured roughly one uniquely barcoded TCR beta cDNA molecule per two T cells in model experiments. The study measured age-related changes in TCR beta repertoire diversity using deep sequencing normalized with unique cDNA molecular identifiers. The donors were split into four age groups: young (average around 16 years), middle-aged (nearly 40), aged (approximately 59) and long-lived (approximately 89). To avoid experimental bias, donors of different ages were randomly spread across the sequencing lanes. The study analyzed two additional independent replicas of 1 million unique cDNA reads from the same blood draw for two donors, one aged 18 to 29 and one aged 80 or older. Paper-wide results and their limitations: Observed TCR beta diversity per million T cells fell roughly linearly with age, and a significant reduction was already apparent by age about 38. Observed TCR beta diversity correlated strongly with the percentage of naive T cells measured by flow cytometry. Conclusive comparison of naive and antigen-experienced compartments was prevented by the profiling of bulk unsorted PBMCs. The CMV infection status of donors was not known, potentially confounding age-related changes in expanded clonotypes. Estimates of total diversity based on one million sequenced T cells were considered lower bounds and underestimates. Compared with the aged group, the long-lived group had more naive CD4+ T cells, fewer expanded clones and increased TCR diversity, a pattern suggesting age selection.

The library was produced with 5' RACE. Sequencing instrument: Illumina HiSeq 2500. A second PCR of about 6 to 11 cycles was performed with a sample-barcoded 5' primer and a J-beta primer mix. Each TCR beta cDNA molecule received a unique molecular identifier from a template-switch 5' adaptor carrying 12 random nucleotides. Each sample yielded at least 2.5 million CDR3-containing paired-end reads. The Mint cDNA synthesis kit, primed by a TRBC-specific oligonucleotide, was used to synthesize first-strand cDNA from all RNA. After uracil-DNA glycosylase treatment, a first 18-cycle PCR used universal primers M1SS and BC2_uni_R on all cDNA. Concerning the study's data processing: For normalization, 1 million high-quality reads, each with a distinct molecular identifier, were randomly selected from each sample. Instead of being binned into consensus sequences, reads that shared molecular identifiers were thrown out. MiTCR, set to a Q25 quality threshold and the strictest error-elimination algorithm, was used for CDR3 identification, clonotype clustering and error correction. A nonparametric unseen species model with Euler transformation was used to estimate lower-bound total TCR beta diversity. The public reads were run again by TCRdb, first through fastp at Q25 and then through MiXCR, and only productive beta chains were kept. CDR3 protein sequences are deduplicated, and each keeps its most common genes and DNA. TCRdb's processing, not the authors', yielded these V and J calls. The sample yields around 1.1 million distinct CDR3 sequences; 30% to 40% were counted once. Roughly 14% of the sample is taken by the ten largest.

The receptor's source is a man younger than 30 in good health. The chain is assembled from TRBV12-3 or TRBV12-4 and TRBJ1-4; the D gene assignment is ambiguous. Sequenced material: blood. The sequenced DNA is TGTGCCAGCAGTGTACGAGTCCGAAGCGAAAAACTGTTTTTT. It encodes CASSVRVRSEKLFF.